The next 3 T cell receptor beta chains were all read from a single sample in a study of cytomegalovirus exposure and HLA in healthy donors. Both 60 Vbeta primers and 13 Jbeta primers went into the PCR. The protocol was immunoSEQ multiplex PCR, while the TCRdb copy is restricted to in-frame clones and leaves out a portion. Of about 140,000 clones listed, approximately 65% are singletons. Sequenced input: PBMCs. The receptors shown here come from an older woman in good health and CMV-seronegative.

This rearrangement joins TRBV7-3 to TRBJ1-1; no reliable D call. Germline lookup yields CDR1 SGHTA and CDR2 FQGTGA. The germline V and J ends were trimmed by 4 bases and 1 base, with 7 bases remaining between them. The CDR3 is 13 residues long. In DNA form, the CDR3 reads TGTGCCAGCAGCTCGACATGGAACACTGAAGCTTTCTTT. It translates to CASSSTWNTEAFF.

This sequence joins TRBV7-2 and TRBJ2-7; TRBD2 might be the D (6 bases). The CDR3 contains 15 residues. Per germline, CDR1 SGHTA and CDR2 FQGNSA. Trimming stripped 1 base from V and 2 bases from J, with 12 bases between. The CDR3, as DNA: TGTGCCAGCAGCTTAGAAGCGGGCCCCGCCTACGAGCAGTACTTC. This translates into CASSLEAGPAYEQYF.

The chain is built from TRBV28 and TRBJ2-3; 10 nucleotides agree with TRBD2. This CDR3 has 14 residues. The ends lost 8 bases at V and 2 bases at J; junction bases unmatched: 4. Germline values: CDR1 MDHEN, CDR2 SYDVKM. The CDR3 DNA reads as TGTGCCAGCCGTCTAGCGGGGGCCACAGATACGCAGTATTTT. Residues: CASRLAGATDTQYF.